This TCR beta chain was identified in a study of T cell changes during pregnancy in multiple sclerosis. The CDR3 is made up of 14 amino acids. CDR1 SGHTA and CDR2 FQGTGA come from the germline V gene. V lost 3 bases to trimming and J lost 1 base, with 9 bases between them. Measured with immunoSEQ multiplex PCR; TCRdb has only the in-frame clones, and not every one. The sample shows tens of thousands of clones, approximately 92% of them seen only once. The sample was peripheral blood, taken in the third trimester of pregnancy. The rearrangement links TRBV7-3 to TRBJ2-5; no clear D gene. This receptor was identified in a female donor in good health, enrolled as a control in a pregnancy study. The CDR3 loop is CASSFLGRQETQYF. For the CDR3, the DNA is TGTGCCAGCAGCTTCCTAGGTCGCCAAGAGACCCAGTACTTC. Supplemented by reference TRBV7-3 and TRBJ2-5, the full variable domain reads GAGVSQTPSNKVTEKGKYVELRCDPISGHTALYWYRQSLGQGPEFLIYFQGTGAADDSGLPNDRFFAVRPEGSVSTLKIQRTERGDSAVYLCASSFLGRQETQYFGPGTRLLVL.